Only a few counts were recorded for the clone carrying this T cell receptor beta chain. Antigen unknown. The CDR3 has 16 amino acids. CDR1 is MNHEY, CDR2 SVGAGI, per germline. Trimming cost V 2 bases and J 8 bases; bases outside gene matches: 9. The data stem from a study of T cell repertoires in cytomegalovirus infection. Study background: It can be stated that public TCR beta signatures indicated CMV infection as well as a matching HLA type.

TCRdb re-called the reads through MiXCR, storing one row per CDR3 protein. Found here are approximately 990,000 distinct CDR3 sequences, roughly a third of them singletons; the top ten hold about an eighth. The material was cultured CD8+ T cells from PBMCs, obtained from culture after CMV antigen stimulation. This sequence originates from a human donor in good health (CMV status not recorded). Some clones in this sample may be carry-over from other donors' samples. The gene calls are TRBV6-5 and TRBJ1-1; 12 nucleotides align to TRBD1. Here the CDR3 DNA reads TGTGCCAGCAGTTACCAATTCGGGACAGGGGGCGAAGAAGCTTTCTTT. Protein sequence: CASSYQFGTGGEEAFF.